These 8 T cell receptor beta chains share one sample of origin, sequenced in a study of long-term antiretroviral therapy in people with HIV. The assay used was immunoSEQ (version v3.0), run at survey level. Assay used: immunoSEQ multiplex PCR; TCRdb lists only in-frame clones, some missing. The top ten hold roughly 3.5% of the sample, which has around 34,000 clones, roughly 74% seen once. Sequenced here: unsorted PBMCs, sampled 3 years after starting antiretroviral therapy. The receptors stem from a man in his fifties with HIV.

The CDR3 DNA is TGCGCCAGCAGTCAACAAGACAGGGGTAATAGTCAGCCCCAGCATTTT. Its protein product is CASSQQDRGNSQPQHF. The V gene is TRBV23-1, the J gene TRBJ1-5; 8 bases are a match to TRBD1. TRBV23-1 is recorded as an ORF, its role being uncertain. The CDR3 has 16 amino acids. J gave up 6 bases and V 2 bases, and 9 bases lay outside the gene matches.

The chain has TRBV11-2 and TRBJ2-3; D uncertain. This CDR3 spans 14 amino acids. Germline CDR1 is SGHAT and CDR2 is FQNNGV. V lost 1 base, J lost 1 base, and 6 bases lay in between. The CDR3 here is CASSLGRGTDTQYF. CDR3 coding DNA: TGTGCCAGCAGCTTAGGTCGCGGCACAGATACGCAGTATTTT.

V is TRBV19 and J is TRBJ2-7; maybe TRBD1 (5 bases). V dropped 9 bases and J dropped 5 bases, with 14 bases sitting between them. Germline CDR1 reads LNHDA; CDR2 reads SQIVND (reference sequence). CDR3 length: 12 amino acids. The CDR3 loop reads CASRSRVHEQYF. The CDR3 coding sequence is TGTGCCAGCCGTAGCAGGGTGCACGAGCAGTACTTC.

V and J are TRBV6-1 and TRBJ2-4; the D gene is possibly TRBD2 (5 bases). Between the trimmed V and J ends, which lost 7 bases and 0 bases, there was a span of 13 bases. This CDR3 contains 15 residues. The V gene's germline CDR1 is MNHNS and CDR2 SASEGT. CDR3 nucleotides: TGTGCCAGCACCTCGGACGGGGTAGCCAAAAACATTCAGTACTTC. This sequence encodes CASTSDGVAKNIQYF.

Notes on this clone: Additional DNA sequences in this sample encode the identical CDR3. In nucleotides, the CDR3 is TGTGCCAGCAGCTTAGCGGGCAACCAAGAGACCCAGTACTTC. Encoded protein: CASSLAGNQETQYF. The rearrangement links TRBV7-2 to TRBJ2-5, with unresolved D. Germline lookup yields CDR1 SGHTA and CDR2 FQGNSA. The CDR3 totals 14 residues. V was trimmed by 0 bases and J by 0 bases, leaving 5 bases between them.

The V and J genes are TRBV14 and TRBJ2-5, with TRBD2 matching 13 bases. V shed 6 bases and J 5 bases; nucleotides not matched to a gene: 6. The CDR3 is 15 amino acids. Germline V CDR1 and CDR2: SGHDN, FVKESK. CDR3 sequence: CASSRLAGGGETQYF. As DNA, the CDR3 is TGTGCCAGCAGTCGACTAGCGGGGGGCGGGGAGACCCAGTACTTC.

CDR3: CASSPGLAALETQYF. The DNA of the CDR3 is TGTGCCAGCAGTCCGGGACTAGCGGCCCTGGAGACCCAGTACTTC. The chain has TRBV27 and TRBJ2-5; 11 bases match TRBD2. J was trimmed by 5 bases and V by 5 bases; bases with no gene match: 7. CDR3 length equals 15 residues. CDR1 is MNHEY and CDR2 is SMNVEV in the germline V gene (reference sequence).

This sequence joins TRBV5-4 and TRBJ2-7; no definite D call. The germline V gene encodes CDR1 SGHNT and CDR2 YYREEE (reference sequence). Trimming shortened V by 0 bases and J by 7 bases, and 17 bases separated the two germline ends. The CDR3 is made up of 15 amino acids. In DNA, the CDR3 is TGTGCCAGCAGCTTGGCAGCTATCTCTACGGTGGAGCAGTACTTC. Residues: CASSLAAISTVEQYF.